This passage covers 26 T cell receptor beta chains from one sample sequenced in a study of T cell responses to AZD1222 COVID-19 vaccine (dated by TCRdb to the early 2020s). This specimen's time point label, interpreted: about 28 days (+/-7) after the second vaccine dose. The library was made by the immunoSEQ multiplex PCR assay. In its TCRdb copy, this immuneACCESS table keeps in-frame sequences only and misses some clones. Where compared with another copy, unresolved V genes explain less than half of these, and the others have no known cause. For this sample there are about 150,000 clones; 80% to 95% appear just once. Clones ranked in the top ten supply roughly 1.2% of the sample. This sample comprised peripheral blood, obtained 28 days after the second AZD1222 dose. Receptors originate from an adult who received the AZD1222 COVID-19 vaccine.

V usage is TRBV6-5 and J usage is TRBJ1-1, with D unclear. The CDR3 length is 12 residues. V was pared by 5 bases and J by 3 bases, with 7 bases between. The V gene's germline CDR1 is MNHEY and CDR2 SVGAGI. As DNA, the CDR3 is TGTGCCAGCAGTAACTGGGACACTGAAGCTTTCTTT. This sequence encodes CASSNWDTEAFF.

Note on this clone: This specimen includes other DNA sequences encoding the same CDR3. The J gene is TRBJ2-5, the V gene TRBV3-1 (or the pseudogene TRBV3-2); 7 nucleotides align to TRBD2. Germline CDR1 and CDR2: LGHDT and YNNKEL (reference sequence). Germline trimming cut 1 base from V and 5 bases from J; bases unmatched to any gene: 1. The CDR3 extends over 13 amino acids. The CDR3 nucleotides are TGTGCCAGCAGCCAAGGGCGGGGGGAGACCCAGTACTTC. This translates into CASSQGRGETQYF.

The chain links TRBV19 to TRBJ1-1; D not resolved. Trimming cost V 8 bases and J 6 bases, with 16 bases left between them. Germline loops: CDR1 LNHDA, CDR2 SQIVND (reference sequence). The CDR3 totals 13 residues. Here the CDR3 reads CASGLSIVAEAFF. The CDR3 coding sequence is TGTGCCAGTGGGCTCAGTATCGTGGCTGAAGCTTTCTTT.

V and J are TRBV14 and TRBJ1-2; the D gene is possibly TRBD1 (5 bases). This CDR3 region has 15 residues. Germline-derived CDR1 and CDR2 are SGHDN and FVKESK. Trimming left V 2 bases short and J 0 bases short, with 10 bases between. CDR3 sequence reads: CASSQQGITNYGYTF. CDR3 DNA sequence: TGTGCCAGCAGCCAACAGGGAATTACTAACTATGGCTACACCTTC.

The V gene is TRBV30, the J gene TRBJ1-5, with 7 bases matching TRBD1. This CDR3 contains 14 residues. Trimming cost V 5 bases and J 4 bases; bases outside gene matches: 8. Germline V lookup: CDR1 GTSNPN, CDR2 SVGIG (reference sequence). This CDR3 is CAWGLTGQNQPQHF. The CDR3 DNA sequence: TGTGCCTGGGGGCTGACGGGACAGAATCAGCCCCAGCATTTT. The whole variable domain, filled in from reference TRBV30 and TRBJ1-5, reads SQTIHQWPATLVQPVGSPLSLECTVEGTSNPNLYWYRQAAGRGLQLLFYSVGIGQISSEVPQNLSASRPQDRQFILSSKKLLLSDSGFYLCAWGLTGQNQPQHFGDGTRLSIL.

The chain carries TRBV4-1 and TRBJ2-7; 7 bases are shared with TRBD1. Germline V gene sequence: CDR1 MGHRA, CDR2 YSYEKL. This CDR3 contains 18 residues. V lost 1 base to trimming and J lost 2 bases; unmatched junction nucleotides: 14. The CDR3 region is CASSQGSVVGQATYEQYF. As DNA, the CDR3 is TGCGCCAGCAGCCAAGGGTCCGTGGTCGGACAGGCAACCTACGAGCAGTACTTC.

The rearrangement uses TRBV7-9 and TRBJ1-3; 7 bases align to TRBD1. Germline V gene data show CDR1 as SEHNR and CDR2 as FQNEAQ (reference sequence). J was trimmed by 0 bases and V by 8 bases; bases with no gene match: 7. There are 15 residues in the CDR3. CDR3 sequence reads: CASGTGAISGNTIYF. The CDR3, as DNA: TGTGCCAGCGGCACAGGGGCCATCTCTGGAAACACCATATATTTT.

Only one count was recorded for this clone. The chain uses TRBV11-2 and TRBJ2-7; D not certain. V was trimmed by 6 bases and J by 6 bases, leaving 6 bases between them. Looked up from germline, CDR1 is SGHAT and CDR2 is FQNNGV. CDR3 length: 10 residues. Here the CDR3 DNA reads TGTGCCAGCAGGGGCTCCGAGCAGTACTTC. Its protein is CASRGSEQYF.

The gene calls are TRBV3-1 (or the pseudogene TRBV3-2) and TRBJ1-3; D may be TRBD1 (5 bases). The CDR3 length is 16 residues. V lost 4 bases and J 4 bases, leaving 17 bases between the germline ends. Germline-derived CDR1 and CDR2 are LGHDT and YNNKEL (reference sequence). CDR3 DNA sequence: TGTGCCAGCAGCCCGCCGATGAGGGGCACAGGAAACACCATATATTTT. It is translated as CASSPPMRGTGNTIYF.

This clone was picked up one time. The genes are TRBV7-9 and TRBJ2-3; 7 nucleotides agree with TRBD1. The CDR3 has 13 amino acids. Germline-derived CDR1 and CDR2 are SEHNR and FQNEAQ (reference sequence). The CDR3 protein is CPRKGGLADTQYF. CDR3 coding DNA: TGTCCACGCAAAGGGGGCTTGGCAGATACGCAGTATTTT.

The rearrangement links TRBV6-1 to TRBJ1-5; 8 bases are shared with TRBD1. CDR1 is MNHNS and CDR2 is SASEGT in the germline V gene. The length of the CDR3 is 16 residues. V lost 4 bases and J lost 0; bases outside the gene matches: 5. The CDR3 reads CASSGDRTVSNQPQHF. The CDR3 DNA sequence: TGTGCCAGCAGTGGGGACAGGACTGTTAGCAATCAGCCCCAGCATTTT.

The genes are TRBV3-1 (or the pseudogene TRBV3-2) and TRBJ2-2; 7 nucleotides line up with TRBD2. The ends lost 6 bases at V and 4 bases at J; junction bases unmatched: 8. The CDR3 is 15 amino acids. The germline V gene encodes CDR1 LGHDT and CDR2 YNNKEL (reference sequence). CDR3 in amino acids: CASRLTSVSTGELFF. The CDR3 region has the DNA TGTGCCAGCAGGCTAACTAGCGTTAGCACCGGGGAGCTGTTTTTT.

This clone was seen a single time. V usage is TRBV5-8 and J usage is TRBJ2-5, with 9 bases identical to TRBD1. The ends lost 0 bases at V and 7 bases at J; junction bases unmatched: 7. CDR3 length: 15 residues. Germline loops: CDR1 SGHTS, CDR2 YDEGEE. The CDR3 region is CASSLAPTGGGTQYF. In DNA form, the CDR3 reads TGTGCCAGCAGCTTGGCCCCGACAGGGGGTGGGACCCAGTACTTC.

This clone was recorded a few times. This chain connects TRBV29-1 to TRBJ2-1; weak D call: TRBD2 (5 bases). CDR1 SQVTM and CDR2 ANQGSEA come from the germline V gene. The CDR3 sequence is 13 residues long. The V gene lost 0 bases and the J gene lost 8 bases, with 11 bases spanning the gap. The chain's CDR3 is CSVEEIRGYEQFF. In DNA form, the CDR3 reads TGCAGCGTTGAAGAAATCCGCGGGTATGAGCAGTTCTTC.

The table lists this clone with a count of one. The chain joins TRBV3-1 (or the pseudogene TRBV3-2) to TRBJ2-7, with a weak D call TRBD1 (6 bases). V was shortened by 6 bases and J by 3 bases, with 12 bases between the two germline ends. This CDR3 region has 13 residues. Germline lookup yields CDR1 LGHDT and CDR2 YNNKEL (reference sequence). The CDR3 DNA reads TGTGCCAGCAGTCCGGGACACAGCTACGAGCAGTACTTC. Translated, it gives CASSPGHSYEQYF.

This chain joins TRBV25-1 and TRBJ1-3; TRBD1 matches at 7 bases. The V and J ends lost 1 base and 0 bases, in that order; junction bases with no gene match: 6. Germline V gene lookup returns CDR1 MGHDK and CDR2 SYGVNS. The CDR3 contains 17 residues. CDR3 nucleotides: TGTGCCAGCAGTGAATTGGGACAGCCGCTCTCTGGAAACACCATATATTTT. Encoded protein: CASSELGQPLSGNTIYF.

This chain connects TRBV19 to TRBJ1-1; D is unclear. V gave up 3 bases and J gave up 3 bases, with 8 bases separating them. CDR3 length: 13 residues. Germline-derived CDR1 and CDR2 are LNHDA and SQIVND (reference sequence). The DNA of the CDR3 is TGTGCCAGTAGTATTGACCGGGACACTGAAGCTTTCTTT. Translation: CASSIDRDTEAFF.

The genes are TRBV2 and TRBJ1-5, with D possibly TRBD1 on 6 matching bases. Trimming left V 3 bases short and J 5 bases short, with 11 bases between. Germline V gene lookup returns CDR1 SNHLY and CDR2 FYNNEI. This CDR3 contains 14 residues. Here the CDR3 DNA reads TGTGCCAGCAGTGAGCAGGGGAGGGATCAGCCCCAGCATTTT. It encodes CASSEQGRDQPQHF.

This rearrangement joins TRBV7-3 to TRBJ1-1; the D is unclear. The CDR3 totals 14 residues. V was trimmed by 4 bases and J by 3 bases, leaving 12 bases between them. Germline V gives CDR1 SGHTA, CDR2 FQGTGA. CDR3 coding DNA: TGTGCCAGCAGCTCGCGGGGTGGTGACACTGAAGCTTTCTTT. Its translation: CASSSRGGDTEAFF.

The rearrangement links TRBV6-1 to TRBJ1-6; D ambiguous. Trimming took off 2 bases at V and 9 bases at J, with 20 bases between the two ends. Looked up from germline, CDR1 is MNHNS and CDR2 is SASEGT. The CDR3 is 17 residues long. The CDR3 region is CASSESPRISMFSPLHF. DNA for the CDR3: TGTGCCAGCAGTGAAAGCCCCCGGATCAGTATGTTTTCACCCCTCCACTTT.

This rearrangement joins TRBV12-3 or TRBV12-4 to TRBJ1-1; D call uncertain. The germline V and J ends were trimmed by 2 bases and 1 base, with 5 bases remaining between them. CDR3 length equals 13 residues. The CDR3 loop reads CASSLKWNTEAFF. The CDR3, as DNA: TGTGCCAGCAGTTTAAAGTGGAACACTGAAGCTTTCTTT.

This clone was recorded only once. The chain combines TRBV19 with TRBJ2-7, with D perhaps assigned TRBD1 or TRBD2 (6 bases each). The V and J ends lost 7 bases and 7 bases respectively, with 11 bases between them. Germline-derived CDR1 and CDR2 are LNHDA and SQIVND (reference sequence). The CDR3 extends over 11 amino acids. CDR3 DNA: TGTGCCAGTAAGGAGGGGGAAGAGCAGTACTTC. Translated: CASKEGEEQYF.

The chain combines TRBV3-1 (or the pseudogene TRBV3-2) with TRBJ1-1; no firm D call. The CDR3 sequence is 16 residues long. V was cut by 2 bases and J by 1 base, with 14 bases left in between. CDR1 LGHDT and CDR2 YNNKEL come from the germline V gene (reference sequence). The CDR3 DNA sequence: TGTGCCAGCAGCCAATGGGAGGCAGGTTGGAACACTGAAGCTTTCTTT. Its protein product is CASSQWEAGWNTEAFF.

The CDR3 DNA is TGTGCCAGCAGCCCGACCGGGACTGGAACCTACGAGCAGTACTTC. Amino acid sequence: CASSPTGTGTYEQYF. This sequence joins TRBV5-5 and TRBJ2-7; the D gene is possibly TRBD2 (6 bases). Trimming left V 4 bases short and J 2 bases short, with 16 bases between. CDR3 length: 15 amino acids. The germline V gene has CDR1 SGHKS and CDR2 YYEKEE (reference sequence).

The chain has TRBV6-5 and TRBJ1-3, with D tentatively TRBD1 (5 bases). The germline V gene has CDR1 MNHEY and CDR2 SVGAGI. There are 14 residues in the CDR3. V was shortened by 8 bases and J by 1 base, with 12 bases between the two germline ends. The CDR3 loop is CASGEGMSGNTIYF. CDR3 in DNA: TGTGCCAGCGGGGAGGGGATGTCTGGAAACACCATATATTTT.

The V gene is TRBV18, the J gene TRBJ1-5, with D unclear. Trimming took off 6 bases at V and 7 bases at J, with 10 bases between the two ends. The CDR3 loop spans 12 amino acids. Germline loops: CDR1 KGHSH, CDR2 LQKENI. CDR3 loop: CASSPKAQPQHF. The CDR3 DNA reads TGTGCCAGCTCCCCTAAGGCGCAGCCCCAGCATTTT.